This T cell receptor beta chain was sequenced for a study of Graves' ophthalmopathy and Graves' hyperthyroidism. As for the study in general: No progression to ophthalmopathy over 18 months defined stable hyperthyroidism. Study-wide results and limits: The model predicted ophthalmopathy progression with roughly 70% sensitivity and around 72% specificity. Blood also contained most of the expanded thyroid clonotypes above 0.001 frequency.

Germline-derived CDR1 and CDR2 are SNHLY and FYNNEI. V was shortened by 3 bases and J by 1 base, with 13 bases between the two germline ends. The CDR3 runs to 17 residues. The authors amplified TCR beta CDR3 regions from RNA transcripts. RT-PCR in the first round used HTBI primers; a second-round multiplex PCR followed. TCRdb itself ran the multiplex PCR reads through MiXCR, one entry per CDR3 protein. This table holds around 1.1 million distinct CDR3 sequences, around a third found once. The sample holds many counts of this clonotype. Its antigen is as yet unknown. The TCR was taken from an adult man with Graves' hyperthyroidism. The material sequenced was peripheral blood or thyroid tissue (not recorded which). J is TRBJ2-6 and V is TRBV2, with D unclear. The CDR3, as DNA: TGTGCCAGCAGTGACCGGAAAGGCAATTCTGGGGCCAACGTCCTGACTTTC. Amino acids: CASSDRKGNSGANVLTF.